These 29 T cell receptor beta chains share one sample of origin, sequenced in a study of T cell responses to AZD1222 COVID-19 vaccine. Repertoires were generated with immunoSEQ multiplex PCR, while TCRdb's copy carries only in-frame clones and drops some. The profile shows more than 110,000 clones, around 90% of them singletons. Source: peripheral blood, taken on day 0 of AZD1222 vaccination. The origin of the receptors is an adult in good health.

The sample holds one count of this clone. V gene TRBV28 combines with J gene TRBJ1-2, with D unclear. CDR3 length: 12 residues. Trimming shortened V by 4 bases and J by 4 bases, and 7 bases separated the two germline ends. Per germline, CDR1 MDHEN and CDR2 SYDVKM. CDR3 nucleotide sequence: TGTGCCAGCAGTTGGGTTAGCTATGGCTACACCTTC. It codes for CASSWVSYGYTF.

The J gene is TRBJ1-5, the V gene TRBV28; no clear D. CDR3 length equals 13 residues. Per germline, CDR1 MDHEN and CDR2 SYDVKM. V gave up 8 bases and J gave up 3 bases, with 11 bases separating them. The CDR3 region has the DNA TGTGCCAGCTGGAGAGGCCCCAATCAGCCCCAGCATTTT. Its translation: CASWRGPNQPQHF.

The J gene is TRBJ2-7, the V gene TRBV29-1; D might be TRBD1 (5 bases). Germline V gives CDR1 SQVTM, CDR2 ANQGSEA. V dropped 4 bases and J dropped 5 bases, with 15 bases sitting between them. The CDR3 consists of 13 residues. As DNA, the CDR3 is TGCAGCGTTGTCTCCAGGGCGGTCAACGAGCAGTACTTC. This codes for CSVVSRAVNEQYF.

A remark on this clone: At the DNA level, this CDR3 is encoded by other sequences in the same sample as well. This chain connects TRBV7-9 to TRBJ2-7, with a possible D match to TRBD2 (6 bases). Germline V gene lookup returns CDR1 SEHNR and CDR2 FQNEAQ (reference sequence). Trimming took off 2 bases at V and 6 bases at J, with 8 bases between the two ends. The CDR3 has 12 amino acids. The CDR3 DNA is TGTGCCAGCAGCTTACAGGGAGGCGAGCAGTACTTC. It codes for CASSLQGGEQYF.

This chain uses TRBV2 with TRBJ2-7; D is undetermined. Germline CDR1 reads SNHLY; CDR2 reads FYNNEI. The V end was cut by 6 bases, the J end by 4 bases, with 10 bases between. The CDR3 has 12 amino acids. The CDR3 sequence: CASRETIYEQYF. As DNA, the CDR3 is TGTGCCAGCAGAGAGACAATTTACGAGCAGTACTTC.

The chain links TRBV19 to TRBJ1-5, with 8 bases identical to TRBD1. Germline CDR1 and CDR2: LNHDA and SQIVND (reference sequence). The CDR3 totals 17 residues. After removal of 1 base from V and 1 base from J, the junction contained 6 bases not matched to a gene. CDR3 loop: CASSIVGTGRSNQPQHF. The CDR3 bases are TGTGCCAGTAGTATAGTTGGGACAGGTAGAAGCAATCAGCCCCAGCATTTT.

CDR3 region: CASSEQGGTGNTIYF. The CDR3 region has the DNA TGTGCCAGCAGTGAACAGGGAGGGACTGGAAACACCATATATTTT. This chain joins TRBV2 and TRBJ1-3, with a tentative D call TRBD1 (5 bases). CDR1 is SNHLY and CDR2 is FYNNEI in the germline V gene. Trimming took off 2 bases at V and 2 bases at J, with 10 bases between the two ends. This CDR3 contains 15 residues.

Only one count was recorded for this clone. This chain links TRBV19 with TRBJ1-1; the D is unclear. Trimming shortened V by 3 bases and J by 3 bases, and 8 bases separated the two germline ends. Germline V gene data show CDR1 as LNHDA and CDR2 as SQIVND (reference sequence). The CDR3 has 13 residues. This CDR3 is CASSISPDTEAFF. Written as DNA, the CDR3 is TGTGCCAGTAGTATTTCCCCCGACACTGAAGCTTTCTTT. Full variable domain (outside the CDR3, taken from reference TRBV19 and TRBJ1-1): DGGITQSPKYLFRKEGQNVTLSCEQNLNHDAMYWYRQDPGQGLRLIYYSQIVNDFQKGDIAEGYSVSREKKESFPLTVTSAQKNPTAFYLCASSISPDTEAFFGQGTRLTVV.

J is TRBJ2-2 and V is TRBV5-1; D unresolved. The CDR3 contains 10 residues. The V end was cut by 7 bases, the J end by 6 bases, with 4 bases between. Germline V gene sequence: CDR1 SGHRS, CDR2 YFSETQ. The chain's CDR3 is CASPPGELFF. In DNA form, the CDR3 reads TGCGCCAGCCCGCCCGGGGAGCTGTTTTTT.

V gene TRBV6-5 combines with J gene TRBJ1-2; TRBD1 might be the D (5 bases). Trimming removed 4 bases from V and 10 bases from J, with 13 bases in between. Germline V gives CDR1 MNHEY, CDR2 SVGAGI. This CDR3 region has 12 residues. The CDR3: CASSSAGGVYTF. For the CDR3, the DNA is TGTGCCAGCAGTTCCGCGGGGGGGGTCTACACCTTC.

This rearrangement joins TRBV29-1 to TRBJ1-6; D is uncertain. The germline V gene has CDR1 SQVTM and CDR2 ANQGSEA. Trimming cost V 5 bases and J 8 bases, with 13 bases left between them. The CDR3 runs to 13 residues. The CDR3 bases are TGCAGCGTTAAGGCCAGTTTTGATTCACCCCTCCACTTT. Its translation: CSVKASFDSPLHF.

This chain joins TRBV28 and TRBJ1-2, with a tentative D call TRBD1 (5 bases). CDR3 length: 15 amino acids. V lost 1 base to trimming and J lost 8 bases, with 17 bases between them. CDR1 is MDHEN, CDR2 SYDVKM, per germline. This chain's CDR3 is CASSLSPGSLGGYTF. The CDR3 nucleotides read TGTGCCAGCAGTTTATCCCCAGGGAGCTTAGGAGGCTACACCTTC.

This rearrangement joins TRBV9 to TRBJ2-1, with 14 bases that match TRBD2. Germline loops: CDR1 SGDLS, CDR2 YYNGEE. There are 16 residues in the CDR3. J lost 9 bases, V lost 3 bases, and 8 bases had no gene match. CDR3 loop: CASSGSGLAGVGEQFF. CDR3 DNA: TGTGCCAGCAGCGGATCGGGACTAGCGGGAGTCGGTGAGCAGTTCTTC.

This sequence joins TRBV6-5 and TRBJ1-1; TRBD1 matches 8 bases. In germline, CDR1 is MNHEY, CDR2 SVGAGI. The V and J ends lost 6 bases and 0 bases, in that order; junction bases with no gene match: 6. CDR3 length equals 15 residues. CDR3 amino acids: CASSRTGTMNTEAFF. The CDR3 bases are TGTGCCAGCAGCCGGACAGGGACCATGAACACTGAAGCTTTCTTT.

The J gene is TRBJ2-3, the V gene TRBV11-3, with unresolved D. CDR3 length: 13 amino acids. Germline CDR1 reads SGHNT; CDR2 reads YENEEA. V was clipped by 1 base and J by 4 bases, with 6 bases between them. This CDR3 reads CASSLVRPDTQYF. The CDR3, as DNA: TGTGCCAGCAGCTTAGTCCGCCCAGATACGCAGTATTTT.

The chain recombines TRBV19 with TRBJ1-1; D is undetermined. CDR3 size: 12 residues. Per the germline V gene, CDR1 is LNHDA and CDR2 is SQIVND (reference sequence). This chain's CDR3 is CVVVNRNTEAFF. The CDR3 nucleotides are TGTGTCGTAGTTAACAGGAACACTGAAGCTTTCTTT.

This CDR3 reads CASSRGTGNYYGYTF. The CDR3 coding sequence is TGTGCCAGCAGCCGGGGGACAGGGAATTACTATGGCTACACCTTC. V usage is TRBV14 and J usage is TRBJ1-2, with 9 bases lining up with TRBD1. This CDR3 region has 15 residues. The V gene end was trimmed by 4 bases and the J gene end by 3 bases; junction bases not matched to a gene: 6. From germline, CDR1 is SGHDN and CDR2 FVKESK.

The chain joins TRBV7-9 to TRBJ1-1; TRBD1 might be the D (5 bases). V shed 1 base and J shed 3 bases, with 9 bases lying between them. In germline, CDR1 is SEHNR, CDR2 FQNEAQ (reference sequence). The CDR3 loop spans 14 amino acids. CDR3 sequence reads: CASSLDDRHTEAFF. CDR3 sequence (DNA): TGTGCCAGCAGCTTAGATGACAGACACACTGAAGCTTTCTTT.

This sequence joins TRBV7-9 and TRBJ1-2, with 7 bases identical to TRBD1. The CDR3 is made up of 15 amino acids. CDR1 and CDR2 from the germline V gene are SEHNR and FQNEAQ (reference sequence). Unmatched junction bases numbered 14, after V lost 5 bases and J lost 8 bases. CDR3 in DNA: TGTGCCAGCAGCCAAGCTACAGGGGTGGAGTGGGGCTACACCTTC. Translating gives CASSQATGVEWGYTF.

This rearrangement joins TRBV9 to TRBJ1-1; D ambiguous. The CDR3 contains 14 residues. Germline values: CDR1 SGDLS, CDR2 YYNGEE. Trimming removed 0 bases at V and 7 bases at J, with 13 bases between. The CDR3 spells CASSVDEGRREAFF. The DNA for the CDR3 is TGTGCCAGCAGCGTAGACGAGGGCAGGCGTGAAGCTTTCTTT.

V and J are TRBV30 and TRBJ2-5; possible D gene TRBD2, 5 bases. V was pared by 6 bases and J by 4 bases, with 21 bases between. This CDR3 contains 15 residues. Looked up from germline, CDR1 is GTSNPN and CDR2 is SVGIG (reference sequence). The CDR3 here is CACTDGPGVRETQYF. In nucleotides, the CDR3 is TGTGCCTGTACCGATGGGCCCGGGGTCCGAGAGACCCAGTACTTC.

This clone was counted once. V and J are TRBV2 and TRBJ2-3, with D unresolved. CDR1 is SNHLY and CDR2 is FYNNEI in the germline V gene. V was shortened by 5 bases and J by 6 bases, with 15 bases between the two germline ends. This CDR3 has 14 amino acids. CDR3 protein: CASSRQTEADTQYF. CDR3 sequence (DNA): TGTGCCAGCAGTCGTCAAACAGAGGCGGATACGCAGTATTTT.

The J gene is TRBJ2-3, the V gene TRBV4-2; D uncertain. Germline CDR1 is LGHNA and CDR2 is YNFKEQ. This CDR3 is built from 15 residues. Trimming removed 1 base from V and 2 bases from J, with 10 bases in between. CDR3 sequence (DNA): TGTGCCAGCAGCCAAGTGGGCGACTTCACAGATACGCAGTATTTT. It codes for CASSQVGDFTDTQYF.

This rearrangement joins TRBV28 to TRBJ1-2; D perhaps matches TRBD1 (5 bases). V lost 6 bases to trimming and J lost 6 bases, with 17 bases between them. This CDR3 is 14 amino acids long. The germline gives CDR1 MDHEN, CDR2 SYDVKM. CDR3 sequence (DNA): TGTGCCAGCAGGCAGGTTGGGGGATCCAATGGCTACACCTTC. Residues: CASRQVGGSNGYTF.

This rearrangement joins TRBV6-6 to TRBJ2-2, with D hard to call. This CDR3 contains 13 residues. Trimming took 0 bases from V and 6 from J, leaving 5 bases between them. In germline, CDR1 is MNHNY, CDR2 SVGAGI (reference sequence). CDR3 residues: CASSYSASGELFF. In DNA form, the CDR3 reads TGTGCCAGCAGTTACTCGGCGTCCGGGGAGCTGTTTTTT.

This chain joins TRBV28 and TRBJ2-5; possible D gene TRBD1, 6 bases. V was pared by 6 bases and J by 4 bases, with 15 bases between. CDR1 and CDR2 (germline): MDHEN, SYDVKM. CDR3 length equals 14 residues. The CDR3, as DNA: TGTGCCAGCAGCACCCAGGGGAGCGCAGAGACCCAGTACTTC. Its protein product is CASSTQGSAETQYF.

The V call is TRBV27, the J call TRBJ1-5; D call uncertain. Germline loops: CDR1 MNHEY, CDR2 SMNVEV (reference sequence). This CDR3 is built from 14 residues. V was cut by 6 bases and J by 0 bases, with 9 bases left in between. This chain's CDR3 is CASSRWYSNQPQHF. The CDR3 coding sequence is TGTGCCAGCAGCCGCTGGTATAGCAATCAGCCCCAGCATTTT.

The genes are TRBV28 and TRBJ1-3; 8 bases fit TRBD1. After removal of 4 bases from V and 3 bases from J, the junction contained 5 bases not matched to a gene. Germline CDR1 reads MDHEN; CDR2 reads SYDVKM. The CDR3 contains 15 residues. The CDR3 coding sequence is TGTGCCAGCAGTTCGACAGGGGAAGATGGAAACACCATATATTTT. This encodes CASSSTGEDGNTIYF.

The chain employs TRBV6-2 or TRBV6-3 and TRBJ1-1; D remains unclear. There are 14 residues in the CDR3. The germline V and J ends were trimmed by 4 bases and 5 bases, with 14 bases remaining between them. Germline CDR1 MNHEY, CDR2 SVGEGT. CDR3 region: CASSSGGSRTEAFF. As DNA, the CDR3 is TGTGCCAGCAGTTCGGGAGGTTCGAGAACTGAAGCTTTCTTT.